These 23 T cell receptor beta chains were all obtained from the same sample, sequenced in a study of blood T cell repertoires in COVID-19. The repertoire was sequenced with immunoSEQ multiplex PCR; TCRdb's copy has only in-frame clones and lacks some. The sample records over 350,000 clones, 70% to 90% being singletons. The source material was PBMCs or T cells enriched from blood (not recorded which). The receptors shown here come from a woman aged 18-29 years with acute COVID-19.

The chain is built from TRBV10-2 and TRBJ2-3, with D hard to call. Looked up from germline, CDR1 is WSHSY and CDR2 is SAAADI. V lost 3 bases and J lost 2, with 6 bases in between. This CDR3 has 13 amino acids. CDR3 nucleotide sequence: TGCGCCAGCAGTGAATCTGTCACAGATACGCAGTATTTT. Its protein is CASSESVTDTQYF.

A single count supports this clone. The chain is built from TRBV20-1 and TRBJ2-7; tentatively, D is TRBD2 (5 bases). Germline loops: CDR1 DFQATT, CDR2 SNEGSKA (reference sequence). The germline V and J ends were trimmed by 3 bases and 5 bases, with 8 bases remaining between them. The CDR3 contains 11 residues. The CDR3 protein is CSASLRDEQYF. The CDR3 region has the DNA TGCAGTGCTAGCCTGAGGGACGAGCAGTACTTC.

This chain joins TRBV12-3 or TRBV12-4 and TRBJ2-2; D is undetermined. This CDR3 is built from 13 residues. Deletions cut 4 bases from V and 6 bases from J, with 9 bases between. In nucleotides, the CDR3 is TGTGCCAGCAGTTCACAGAGTCCCGGGGAGCTGTTTTTT. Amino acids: CASSSQSPGELFF.

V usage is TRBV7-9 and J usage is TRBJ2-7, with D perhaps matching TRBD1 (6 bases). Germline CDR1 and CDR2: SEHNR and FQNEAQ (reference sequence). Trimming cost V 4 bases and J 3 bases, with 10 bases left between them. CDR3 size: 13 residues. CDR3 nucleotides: TGTGCCAGCAGCTCTCGGACAGACTACGAGCAGTACTTC. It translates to CASSSRTDYEQYF.

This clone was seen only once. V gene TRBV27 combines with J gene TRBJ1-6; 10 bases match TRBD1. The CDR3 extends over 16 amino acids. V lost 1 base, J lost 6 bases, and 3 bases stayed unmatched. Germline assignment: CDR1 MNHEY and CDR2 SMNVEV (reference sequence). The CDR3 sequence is CASSLWGTGANSPLHF. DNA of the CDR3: TGTGCCAGCAGTTTATGGGGGACAGGGGCTAATTCACCCCTCCACTTT.

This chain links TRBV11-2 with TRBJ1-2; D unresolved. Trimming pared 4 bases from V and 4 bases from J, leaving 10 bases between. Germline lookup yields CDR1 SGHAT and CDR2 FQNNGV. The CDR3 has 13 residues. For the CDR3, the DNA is TGTGCCAGCAGCTCAACAGCCCGCTATGGCTACACCTTC. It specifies CASSSTARYGYTF.

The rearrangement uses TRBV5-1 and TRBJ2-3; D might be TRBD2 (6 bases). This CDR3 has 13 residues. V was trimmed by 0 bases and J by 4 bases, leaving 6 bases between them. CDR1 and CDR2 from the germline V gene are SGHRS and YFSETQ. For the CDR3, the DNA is TGCGCCAGCAGCTTGGTAGCGGCAGATACGCAGTATTTT. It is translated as CASSLVAADTQYF.

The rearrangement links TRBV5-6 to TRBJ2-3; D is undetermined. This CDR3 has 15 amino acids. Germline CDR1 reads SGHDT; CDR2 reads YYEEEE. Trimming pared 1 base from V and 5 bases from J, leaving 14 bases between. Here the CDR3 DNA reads TGTGCCAGCAGCTTGACCTCCCTTTCGGGAGATACGCAGTATTTT. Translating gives CASSLTSLSGDTQYF.

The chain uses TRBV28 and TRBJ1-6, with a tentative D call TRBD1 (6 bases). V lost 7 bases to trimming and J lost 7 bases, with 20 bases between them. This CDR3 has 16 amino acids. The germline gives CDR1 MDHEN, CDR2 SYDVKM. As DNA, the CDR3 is TGTGCCAGCACGAGCCACCGGGGGGCTGGGAATTCACCCCTCCACTTT. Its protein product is CASTSHRGAGNSPLHF.

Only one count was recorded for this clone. The CDR3 nucleotides read TGTGCCAGCAGTTACTCAAAACAGGGCTTGATAACTGAAGCTTTCTTT. Protein: CASSYSKQGLITEAFF. The V call is TRBV6-5, the J call TRBJ1-1; perhaps TRBD1 as D (6 bases). Trimming stripped 0 bases from V and 5 bases from J, with 16 bases between. This CDR3 has 16 residues. The germline gives CDR1 MNHEY, CDR2 SVGAGI.

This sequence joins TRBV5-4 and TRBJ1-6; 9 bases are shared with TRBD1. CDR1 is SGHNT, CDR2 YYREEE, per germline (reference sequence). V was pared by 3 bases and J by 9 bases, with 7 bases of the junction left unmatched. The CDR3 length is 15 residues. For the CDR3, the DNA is TGTGCCAGCAGCTGGGCGGGACAGGGTGGTTCACCCCTCCACTTT. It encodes CASSWAGQGGSPLHF.

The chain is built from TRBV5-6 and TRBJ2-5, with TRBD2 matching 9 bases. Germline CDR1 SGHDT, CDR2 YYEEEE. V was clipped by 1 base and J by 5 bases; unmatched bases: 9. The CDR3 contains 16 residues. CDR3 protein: CASSLLSAGGHETQYF. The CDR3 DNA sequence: TGTGCCAGCAGCTTGTTATCCGCGGGGGGGCACGAGACCCAGTACTTC.

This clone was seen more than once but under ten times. The CDR3 bases are TGTGCCAGCGGGGACAGCCATGGCTACACCTTC. As protein: CASGDSHGYTF. The J gene is TRBJ1-2, the V gene TRBV7-8; 7 nucleotides line up with TRBD1. Losses at the gene ends were 8 bases for V and 6 bases for J; bases not matched to a gene: 3. Germline CDR1 is SGHVS and CDR2 is FQNEAQ. There are 11 residues in the CDR3.

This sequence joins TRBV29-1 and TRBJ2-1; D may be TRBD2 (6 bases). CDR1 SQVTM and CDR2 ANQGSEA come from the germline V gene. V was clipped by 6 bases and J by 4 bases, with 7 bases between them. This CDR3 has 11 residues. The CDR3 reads CSVAGYNEQFF. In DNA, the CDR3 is TGCAGCGTCGCGGGATACAATGAGCAGTTCTTC.

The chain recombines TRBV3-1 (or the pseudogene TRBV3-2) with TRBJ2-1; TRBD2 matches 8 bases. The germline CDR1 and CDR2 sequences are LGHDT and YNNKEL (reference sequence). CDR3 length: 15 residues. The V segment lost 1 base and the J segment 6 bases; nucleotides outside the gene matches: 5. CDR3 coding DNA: TGTGCCAGCAGCCAAGGGATAGCGGGGCGCAATGAGCAGTTCTTC. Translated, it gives CASSQGIAGRNEQFF.

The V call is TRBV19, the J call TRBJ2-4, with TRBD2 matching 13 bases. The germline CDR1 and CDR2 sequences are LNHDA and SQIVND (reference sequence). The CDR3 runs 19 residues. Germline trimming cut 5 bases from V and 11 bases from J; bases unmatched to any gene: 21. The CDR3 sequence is CASSFPAGTSGEGFSVQYF. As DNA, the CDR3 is TGTGCCAGTAGTTTCCCAGCGGGGACTAGCGGGGAAGGGTTTTCGGTTCAGTACTTC.

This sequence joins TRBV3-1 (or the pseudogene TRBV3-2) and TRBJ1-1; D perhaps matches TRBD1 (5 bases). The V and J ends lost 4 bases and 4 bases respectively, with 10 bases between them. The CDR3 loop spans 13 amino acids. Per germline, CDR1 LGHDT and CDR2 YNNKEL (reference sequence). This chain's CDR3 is CASSPGWFTEAFF. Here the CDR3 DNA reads TGTGCCAGCAGCCCAGGGTGGTTCACTGAAGCTTTCTTT.

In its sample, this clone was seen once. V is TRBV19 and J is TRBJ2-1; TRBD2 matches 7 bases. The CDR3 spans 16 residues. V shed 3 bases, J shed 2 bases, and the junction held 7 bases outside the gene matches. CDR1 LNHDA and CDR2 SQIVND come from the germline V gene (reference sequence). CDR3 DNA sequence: TGTGCCAGTAGTATCGTCCGCGGGAGTACCTACAATGAGCAGTTCTTC. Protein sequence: CASSIVRGSTYNEQFF.

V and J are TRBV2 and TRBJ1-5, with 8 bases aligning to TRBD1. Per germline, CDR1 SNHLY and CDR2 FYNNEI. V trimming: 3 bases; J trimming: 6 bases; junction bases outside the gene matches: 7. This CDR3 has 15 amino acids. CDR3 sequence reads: CASSDEQGGGQPQHF. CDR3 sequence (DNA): TGTGCCAGCAGTGACGAACAGGGGGGAGGTCAGCCCCAGCATTTT.

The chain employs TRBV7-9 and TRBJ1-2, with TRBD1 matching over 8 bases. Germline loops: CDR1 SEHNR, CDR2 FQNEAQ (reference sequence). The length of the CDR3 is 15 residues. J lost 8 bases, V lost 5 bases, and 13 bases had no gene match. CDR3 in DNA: TGTGCCAGCAGCCAGATGGGGCAGGGGGCGGAAGGCTACACCTTC. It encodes CASSQMGQGAEGYTF.

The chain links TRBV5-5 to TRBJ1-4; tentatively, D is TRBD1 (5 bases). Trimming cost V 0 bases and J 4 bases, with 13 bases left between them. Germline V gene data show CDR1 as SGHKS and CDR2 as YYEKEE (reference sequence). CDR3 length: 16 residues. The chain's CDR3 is CASSLEGETFNEKLFF. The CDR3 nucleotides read TGTGCCAGCAGCTTGGAAGGGGAAACCTTTAATGAAAAACTGTTTTTT. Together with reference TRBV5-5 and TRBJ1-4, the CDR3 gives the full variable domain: DAGVTQSPTHLIKTRGQQVTLRCSPISGHKSVSWYQQVLGQGPQFIFQYYEKEERGRGNFPDRFSARQFPNYSSELNVNALLLGDSALYLCASSLEGETFNEKLFFGSGTQLSVL.

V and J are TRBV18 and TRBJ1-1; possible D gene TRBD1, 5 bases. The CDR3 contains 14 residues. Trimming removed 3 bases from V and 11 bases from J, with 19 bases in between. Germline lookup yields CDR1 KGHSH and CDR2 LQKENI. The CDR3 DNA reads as TGTGCCAGCTCACCCGGGGAGGGACGGTATGACGCTTTCTTT. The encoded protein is CASSPGEGRYDAFF.

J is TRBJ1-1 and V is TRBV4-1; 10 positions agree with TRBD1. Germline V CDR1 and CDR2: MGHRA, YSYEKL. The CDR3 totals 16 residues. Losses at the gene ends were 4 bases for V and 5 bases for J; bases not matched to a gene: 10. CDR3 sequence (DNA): TGCGCCAGCAGCCTGACCGGGACAGGGGCGGTAACTGAAGCTTTCTTT. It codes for CASSLTGTGAVTEAFF.